This TCR beta chain stems from a study of cytomegalovirus exposure and HLA in healthy donors. Study summary: Earlier, about 179 million T cells were analyzed, and fewer than 120 million unique TCR beta sequences were found among them.

60 Vbeta and 13 Jbeta primers were used in PCR. Per the original data handling: A later analysis tallied about 80 million unique TCR beta chains, around 11 million of them shared. Measured with immunoSEQ multiplex PCR; TCRdb has only the in-frame clones, and not every one. That table furnishes V, J and clone size, whereas the DNA furnished D and trimming. The sample has 100,000 to 150,000 clones; 76% are singletons. Trimming took 1 base from V and 1 from J, leaving 10 bases between them. The CDR3 extends over 15 amino acids. Germline V gene lookup returns CDR1 MNHNY and CDR2 SVGAGI (reference sequence). Each of the donors was a healthy bone marrow donor.

The source of this sequence is a man aged 45-65 years in good health and CMV-seronegative. V gene TRBV6-6 combines with J gene TRBJ1-1; D ambiguous. Sequenced: PBMCs. CDR3 sequence (DNA): TGTGCCAGCAGTTACTATCGCACTACGAACACTGAAGCTTTCTTT. Its translation is CASSYYRTTNTEAFF.